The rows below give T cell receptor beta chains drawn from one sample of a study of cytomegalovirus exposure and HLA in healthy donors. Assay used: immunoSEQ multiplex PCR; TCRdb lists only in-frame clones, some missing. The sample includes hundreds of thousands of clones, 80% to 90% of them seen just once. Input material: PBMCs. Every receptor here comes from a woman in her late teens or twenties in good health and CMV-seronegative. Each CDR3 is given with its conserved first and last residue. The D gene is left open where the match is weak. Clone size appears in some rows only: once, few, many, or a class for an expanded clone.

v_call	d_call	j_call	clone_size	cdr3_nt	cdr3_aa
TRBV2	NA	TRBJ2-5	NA	TGTGCCAGCAGTCGCGAGGGGGGGCTCGGGGAGACCCAGTACTTC	CASSREGGLGETQYF
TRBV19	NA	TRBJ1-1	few	TGTGCCAGTAGTCTACAGGGCTACACTGAAGCTTTCTTT	CASSLQGYTEAFF
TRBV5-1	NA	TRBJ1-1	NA	TGCGCCAGCAGCTTGGGTGGGACAACCAACACTGAAGCTTTCTTT	CASSLGGTTNTEAFF
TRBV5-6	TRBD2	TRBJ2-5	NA	TGTGCCAGCAGTTCCGAGACTAGCCCCCAAGAGACCCAGTACTTC	CASSSETSPQETQYF
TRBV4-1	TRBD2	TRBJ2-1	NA	TGCGCCAGCAGCCAACCCATAGCGGGGGGCACCGATGAGCAGTTCTTC	CASSQPIAGGTDEQFF
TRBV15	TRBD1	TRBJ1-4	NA	TGTGCCACCAGCAGTCAGAGACAGGGGGCGCATGAAAAACTGTTTTTT	CATSSQRQGAHEKLFF
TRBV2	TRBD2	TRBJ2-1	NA	TGTGCCAGCAGCCTAGGACTAGCGGGACTGTTCTTC	CASSLGLAGLFF
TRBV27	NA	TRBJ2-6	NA	TGTGCCAGCAGTTCCCGAGGGCCAACTCCAAACTCTGGGGCCAACGTCCTGACTTTC	CASSSRGPTPNSGANVLTF
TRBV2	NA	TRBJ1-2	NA	TGTGCCAGCAGTGACAGCGGGATAAGCTATGGCTACACCTTC	CASSDSGISYGYTF
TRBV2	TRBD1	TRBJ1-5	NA	TGTGCCAGCAGCGAGGGGACAGGGTCCGGGAATAGTCAGCCCCAGCATTTT	CASSEGTGSGNSQPQHF
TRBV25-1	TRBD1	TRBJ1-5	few	TGTGCCAGCGGAAGGACAGGGACTCAGCCCCAGCATTTT	CASGRTGTQPQHF
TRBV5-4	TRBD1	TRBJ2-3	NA	TGTGCCAGCAGCTACAGGGGGGGCACAGATACGCAGTATTTT	CASSYRGGTDTQYF
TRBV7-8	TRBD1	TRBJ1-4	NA	TGTGCCAGCAGCGACCACAGGGGGCCACCGGTCCGAAAACTGTTTTTT	CASSDHRGPPVRKLFF
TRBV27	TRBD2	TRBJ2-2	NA	TGTGCCAGCAGTTCGGGGGGGACCGGGGAGCTGTTTTTT	CASSSGGTGELFF
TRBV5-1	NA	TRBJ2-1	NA	TGCGCCAGCAGCTTGAGTGGGTCAGCAGGGAATGAGCAGTTCTTC	CASSLSGSAGNEQFF
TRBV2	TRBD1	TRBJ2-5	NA	TGTGCCAGCAGTGTAGACAGGGAAGAGACCCAGTACTTC	CASSVDREETQYF
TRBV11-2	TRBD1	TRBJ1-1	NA	TGTGCCAGCAGCAGCCGGGACAGGGGGCGTGAAGCTTTCTTT	CASSSRDRGREAFF
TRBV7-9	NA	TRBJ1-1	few	TGTGCCAGCAGCCAGACACTTAACACTGAAGCTTTCTTT	CASSQTLNTEAFF
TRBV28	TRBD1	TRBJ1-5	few	TGTGCCAGCCATCTCTCGGCAGGGGGTAGTCAGCCCCAGCATTTT	CASHLSAGGSQPQHF
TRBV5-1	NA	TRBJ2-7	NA	TGCGCCAGCAGCTTGAGGAGCTCCTACGAGCAGTACTTC	CASSLRSSYEQYF
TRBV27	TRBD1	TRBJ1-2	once	TGTGCCAGCAGTTTATCAGGGGGCGGGGATGGCTACACCTTC	CASSLSGGGDGYTF
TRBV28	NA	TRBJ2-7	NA	TGTGCCAGCAGCACATACTCCTACGAGCAGTACTTC	CASSTYSYEQYF
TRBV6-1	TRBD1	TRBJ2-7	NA	TGTGCCAGCAGAGAACAGGGGGGTATCTACGAGCAGTACTTC	CASREQGGIYEQYF
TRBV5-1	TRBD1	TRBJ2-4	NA	TGCGCCAGCAGCCCCGCCGGGACAGAGCGATTTTACATTCAGTACTTC	CASSPAGTERFYIQYF
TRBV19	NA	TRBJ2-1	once	TGTGCCAGTAGTAGCGGCCCCGCATATGAGCAGTTCTTC	CASSSGPAYEQFF
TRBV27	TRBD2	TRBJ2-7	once	TGTGCCAGCCGGGAGACACTAGCGGGAGGTTTTTACGAGCAGTACTTC	CASRETLAGGFYEQYF
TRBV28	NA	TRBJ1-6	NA	TGTGCCAGCAGTTTAGTGGCCAGGGCGACGAATTCACCCCTCCACTTT	CASSLVARATNSPLHF
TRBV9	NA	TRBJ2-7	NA	TGTGCCAGCAGCCGTGGACTTGCGTCGGGGGAGCAGTACTTC	CASSRGLASGEQYF
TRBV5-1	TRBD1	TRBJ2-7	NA	TGCGCCAGCAGCTCCATCGGCCAGGGGGACGAGCAGTACTTC	CASSSIGQGDEQYF
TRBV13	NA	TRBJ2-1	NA	TGTGCCAGCAGCCTCTGGAGCGCGGCAGACAATGAGCAGTTCTTC	CASSLWSAADNEQFF
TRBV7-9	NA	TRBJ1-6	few	TGTGCCAGCAGCAGACCGGACAGTCCCTATAATTCACCCCTCCACTTT	CASSRPDSPYNSPLHF
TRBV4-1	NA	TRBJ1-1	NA	TGCGCCAGCAGCCAAGCCTTGGGAGGGATGGCTGAAGCTTTCTTT	CASSQALGGMAEAFF
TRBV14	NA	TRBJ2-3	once	TGTGCCAGCAGCCAAGACAGGAATCTGGTCACAGATACGCAGTATTTT	CASSQDRNLVTDTQYF
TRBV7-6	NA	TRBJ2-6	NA	TGTGCCAGCAGCTTAGCGCTACGGGGGTCCTCTGGGGCCAACGTCCTGACTTTC	CASSLALRGSSGANVLTF
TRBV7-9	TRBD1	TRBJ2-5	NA	TGTGCCAGCAGACCGACAGGGGTCGAGACCCAGTACTTC	CASRPTGVETQYF
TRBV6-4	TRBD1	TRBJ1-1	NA	TGTGCCAGCAGTGAAACCTCCGGGACAGGGTTCCCTGAAGCTTTCTTT	CASSETSGTGFPEAFF
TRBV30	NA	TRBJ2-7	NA	TGTGCCTGGGATGGGCAGAGCTACGAGCAGTACTTC	CAWDGQSYEQYF
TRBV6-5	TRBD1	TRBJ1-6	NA	TGTGCCAGCAGTAACCGGGACAGCGGCAATTCACCCCTCCACTTT	CASSNRDSGNSPLHF
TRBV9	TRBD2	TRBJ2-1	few	TGTGCCAGCAGCGTAGGCAGGGAGGGGAATGAGCAGTTCTTC	CASSVGREGNEQFF
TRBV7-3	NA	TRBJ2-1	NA	TGTGCCAGCAGCTTAACTAGCGCAAGCTCCTACAATGAGCAGTTCTTC	CASSLTSASSYNEQFF
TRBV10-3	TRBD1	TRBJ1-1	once	TGTGCCATCGAGGGGACAGAGAACACTGAAGCTTTCTTT	CAIEGTENTEAFF
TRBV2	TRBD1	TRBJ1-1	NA	TGTGCCAGCCGAGGACAGGGTACCAGTAGGTTAATGAACACTGAAGCTTTCTTT	CASRGQGTSRLMNTEAFF
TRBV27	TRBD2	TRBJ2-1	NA	TGTGCCAGCAGTCCCATAGCGGGAGGCCCCTACAATGAGCAGTTCTTC	CASSPIAGGPYNEQFF
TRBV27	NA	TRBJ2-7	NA	TGTGCCAGCAGTCCCCTCCTGGCGGGCGATAGCTACGAGCAGTACTTC	CASSPLLAGDSYEQYF
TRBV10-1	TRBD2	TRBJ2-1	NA	TGCGCCAGCAGCACAACTAGCGGTGAGCAGTTCTTC	CASSTTSGEQFF
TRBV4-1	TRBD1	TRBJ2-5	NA	TGCGCCAGCAGCCAAGCCGCTCGGGCAGGGCTTGACAGGGGAGAGACCCAGTACTTC	CASSQAARAGLDRGETQYF
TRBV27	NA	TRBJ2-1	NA	TGTGCCAGCAGTTTAAGGGGGGGGGCCTCCTACAATGAGCAGTTCTTC	CASSLRGGASYNEQFF
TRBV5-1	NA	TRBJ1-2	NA	TGCGCCAGCAGCTTGGACCTCCCTCGTCGGGAAAACTATGGCTACACCTTC	CASSLDLPRRENYGYTF
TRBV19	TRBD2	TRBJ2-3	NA	TGTGCCAGTAGTATATTCTTAGCGGGGAAACCAGATACGCAGTATTTT	CASSIFLAGKPDTQYF
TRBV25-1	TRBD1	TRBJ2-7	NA	TGTGCCAGCCGATCGACCGGGACAGGATATACCACCTACGAGCAGTACTTC	CASRSTGTGYTTYEQYF